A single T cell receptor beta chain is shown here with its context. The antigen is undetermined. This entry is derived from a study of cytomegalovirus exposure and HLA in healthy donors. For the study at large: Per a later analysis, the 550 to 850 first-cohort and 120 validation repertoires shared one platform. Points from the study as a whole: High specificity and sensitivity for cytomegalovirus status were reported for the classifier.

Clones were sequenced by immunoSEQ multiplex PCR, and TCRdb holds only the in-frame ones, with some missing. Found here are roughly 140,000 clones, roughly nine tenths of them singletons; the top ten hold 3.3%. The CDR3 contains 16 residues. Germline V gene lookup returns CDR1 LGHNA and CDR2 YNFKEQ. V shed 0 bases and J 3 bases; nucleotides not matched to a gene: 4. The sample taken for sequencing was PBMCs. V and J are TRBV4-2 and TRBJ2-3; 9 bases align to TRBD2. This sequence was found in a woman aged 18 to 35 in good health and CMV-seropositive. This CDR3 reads CASSQEGGRGTDTQYF. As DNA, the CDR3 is TGTGCCAGCAGCCAAGAGGGCGGGAGGGGTACAGATACGCAGTATTTT.